This T cell receptor (beta chain) comes out of a study of T-cell reconstitution after alpha-beta-depleted transplantation in children. The TCRbeta library incorporated unique molecular identifiers. A single record per CDR3 protein comes from TCRdb applying MiXCR to the PCR reads. The sample lists 500,000 to 750,000 distinct CDR3 sequences, 10% to 15% occurring once. As concerns this clonotype: Antigen unknown.

Study-wide findings and caveats: The origin of high day-60 TCRbeta diversity in some patients lay in surviving recipient T cells and thymic progenitors. Expanded graft clones, several hundred of them, were reportedly the source of alpha-beta T cells about two months after transplant. The authors attributed T-cell counts and diversity one year after transplant mostly to newly produced T cells.

J was trimmed by 2 bases and V by 5 bases; bases with no gene match: 3. The CDR3 has 15 amino acids. Germline V CDR1 and CDR2: SGHRS, YFSETQ. The source is a male patient between 5 and 17 years old who had a stem cell transplant for acute myeloid leukemia, so the T cells may come from the graft donor. Specimen: PBMCs, mostly from graft donor cells, collected 360 days after TCRalphabeta/CD19-depleted stem cell transplant. The chain employs TRBV5-1 and TRBJ2-3; 12 bases fit TRBD1. CDR3 loop: CASRWGQGATDTQYF. The CDR3 DNA follows: TGCGCCAGCAGGTGGGGACAGGGGGCCACAGATACGCAGTATTTT.